The clone carrying this T cell receptor beta chain came up many times. Antigen specificity is unknown. This record comes from a study of beta chain features in type 1 diabetes. Study information: Patients and healthy donors were similar in age, gender and cell yields. The study's findings and limits: Type 1 diabetes patients had TCRB CDR3s that were shorter (moderately but significantly so) in all four CD4+ subsets. The question of HLA type influencing TCRB rearrangement was one that remained unresolved here.

Germline trimming cut 8 bases from V and 4 bases from J; bases unmatched to any gene: 5. This CDR3 comprises 14 residues. CDR1 MDHEN and CDR2 SYDVKM come from the germline V gene. Reverse transcribing all isolated RNA meant expressed TCRB transcripts were sequenced. Sequencing used immunoSEQ multiplex PCR; TCRdb keeps in-frame clones, though not all of them. The table records about 180,000 clones, 7% to 9% of them present only once. CD4+ naive, central memory, regulatory and stem cell-like memory subsets were isolated by sorting on CD45RO/CCR7/CD25/CD127/CD95/CD27. This sequence was found in a man aged 18 to 30 with type 1 diabetes. The chain couples TRBV28 to TRBJ2-5; 12 positions match TRBD2. Sequenced: central memory CD4+ T cells from blood. DNA of the CDR3: TGTGCCAGCGTGGGACTAGCGGGTCGAGAGACCCAGTACTTC. It is translated as CASVGLAGRETQYF.